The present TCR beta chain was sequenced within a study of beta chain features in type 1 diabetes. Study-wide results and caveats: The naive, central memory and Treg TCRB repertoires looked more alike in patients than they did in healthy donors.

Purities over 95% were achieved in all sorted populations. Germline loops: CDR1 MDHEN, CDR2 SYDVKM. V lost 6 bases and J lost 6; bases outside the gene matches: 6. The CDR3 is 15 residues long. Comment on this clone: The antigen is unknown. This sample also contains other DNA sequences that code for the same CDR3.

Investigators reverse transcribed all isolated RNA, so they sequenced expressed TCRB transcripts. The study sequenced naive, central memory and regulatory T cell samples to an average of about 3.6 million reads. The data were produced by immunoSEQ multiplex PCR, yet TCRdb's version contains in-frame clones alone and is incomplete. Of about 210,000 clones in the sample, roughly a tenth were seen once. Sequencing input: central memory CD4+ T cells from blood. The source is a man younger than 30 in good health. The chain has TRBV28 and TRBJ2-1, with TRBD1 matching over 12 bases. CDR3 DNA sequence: TGTGCCAGCAGCCGGGGGACAGGGGGCCCCAATGAGCAGTTCTTC. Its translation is CASSRGTGGPNEQFF.